Shown below are 20 T cell receptor beta chains from a single sample sequenced in a study of blood T cells in healthy people across ages. The use of a sample-barcoded 5' primer and a J-beta primer mix characterized a second PCR of roughly 7 to 11 cycles. Via MiXCR, TCRdb re-called the 5' RACE reads, giving one row per CDR3 protein. Of 590,000 or so distinct CDR3 sequences in the sample, about 30% are singletons; the top ten hold roughly 14%. Sequenced: blood. The receptors derive from a woman of 80 years or more in good health.

This clonotype was seen ten or more times. The chain carries TRBV5-1 and TRBJ1-1; D remains unclear. Trimming cost V 0 bases and J 2 bases, with 8 bases left between them. The germline V gene has CDR1 SGHRS and CDR2 YFSETQ. CDR3 length: 14 residues. Written as DNA, the CDR3 is TGCGCCAGCAGCTTGGGGCTAGATAACACTGAAGCTTTCTTT. This encodes CASSLGLDNTEAFF.

This clonotype was seen only a few times. V is TRBV7-9 and J is TRBJ1-5; D is perhaps TRBD1 (6 bases). V dropped 4 bases and J dropped 4 bases, with 11 bases sitting between them. From germline, CDR1 is SEHNR and CDR2 FQNEAQ (reference sequence). The CDR3 has 14 amino acids. The CDR3 here is CASSSQGRNQPQHF. CDR3 bases: TGTGCCAGCAGCTCGCAGGGGAGGAATCAGCCCCAGCATTTT.

This rearrangement joins TRBV2 to TRBJ1-1; TRBD1 agrees at 7 bases. Germline assignment: CDR1 SNHLY and CDR2 FYNNEI. This CDR3 is 14 amino acids long. V shed 4 bases, J shed 5 bases, and the junction held 7 bases outside the gene matches. The CDR3 is CASSGRGGGTEAFF. For the CDR3, the DNA is TGTGCCAGCAGTGGCAGGGGGGGGGGAACTGAAGCTTTCTTT.

This clonotype has a count of ten or more. This chain uses TRBV15 with TRBJ2-5; 8 bases fit TRBD1. The junction had 11 bases not matched to a gene; V was cut back by 6 bases and J by 5 bases. The germline V gene encodes CDR1 LNHNV and CDR2 YYDKDF (reference sequence). This CDR3 has 15 residues. The CDR3 loop reads CATSNYQGAGETQYF. CDR3 DNA sequence: TGTGCCACCAGTAATTACCAGGGGGCTGGGGAGACCCAGTACTTC.

The genes are TRBV12-3 or TRBV12-4 and TRBJ1-4; 8 bases map to TRBD1. This CDR3 has 14 amino acids. The V gene end was trimmed by 6 bases and the J gene end by 7 bases; junction bases not matched to a gene: 7. The CDR3 DNA sequence: TGTGCCAGCAGGCCGGGACAGGAGAGTGAAAAACTGTTTTTT. This sequence encodes CASRPGQESEKLFF.

The V and J genes are TRBV20-1 and TRBJ1-2; D unresolved. Between the trimmed V and J ends, which lost 0 bases and 6 bases, there was a span of 11 bases. The germline V gene encodes CDR1 DFQATT and CDR2 SNEGSKA (reference sequence). The length of the CDR3 is 13 residues. CDR3: CSARDSVGNGYTF. In nucleotides, the CDR3 is TGCAGTGCTAGAGATTCCGTAGGCAATGGCTACACCTTC.

This clonotype was seen ten or more times. The CDR3 reads CASSLNRDQPQHF. CDR3 nucleotide sequence: TGTGCCAGCAGCTTAAACCGGGATCAGCCCCAGCATTTT. The V call is TRBV13, the J call TRBJ1-5; no firm D call. Between the trimmed V and J ends, which lost 2 bases and 5 bases, there was a span of 7 bases. CDR1 is PRHDT and CDR2 is FYEKMQ in the germline V gene (reference sequence). The CDR3 consists of 13 residues.

To note about this clonotype: A much larger clone lies a single base off, so this may be a read error. The gene calls are TRBV20-1 and TRBJ2-5, with D possibly being TRBD1 or TRBD2 (5 bases each). Deletions cut 3 bases from V and 4 bases from J, with 15 bases between. Germline V gives CDR1 DFQATT, CDR2 SNEGSKA (reference sequence). The CDR3 length is 14 residues. The CDR3, as DNA: TGCAGTGCTAGTTCGACCGGGACCGGAGAGACCCAGTACTTC. The encoded protein is CSASSTGTGETQYF.

The gene calls are TRBV7-6 and TRBJ1-1; D perhaps matches TRBD1 (5 bases). Trimming took 5 bases from V and 2 from J, leaving 15 bases between them. There are 15 residues in the CDR3. Germline V gene lookup returns CDR1 SGHVS and CDR2 FNYEAQ. The CDR3 loop reads CASSHRPDRNTEAFF. The CDR3 DNA follows: TGTGCCAGCAGCCACAGGCCCGATCGAAACACTGAAGCTTTCTTT.

This clonotype was detected many times. V and J are TRBV7-9 and TRBJ2-3; D is unclear. This CDR3 has 14 residues. V gave up 6 bases and J gave up 3 bases, with 13 bases separating them. Germline CDR1 reads SEHNR; CDR2 reads FQNEAQ (reference sequence). DNA of the CDR3: TGTGCCAGCAGTCAAACTGGGCGGACAGATACGCAGTATTTT. Translated: CASSQTGRTDTQYF.

Concerning this clonotype itself: A read error may explain this, as a much larger clone is one base away. The rearrangement uses TRBV20-1 and TRBJ2-1; possible D gene TRBD1, 6 bases. The CDR3 has 13 amino acids. V was trimmed by 7 bases and J by 10 bases, leaving 20 bases between them. Germline V gene data show CDR1 as DFQATT and CDR2 as SNEGSKA (reference sequence). The CDR3 here is CSVTGYSSYEQFF. CDR3 nucleotide sequence: TGCAGTGTGACAGGCTACAGCTCCTACGAGCAGTTCTTC.

This clonotype was picked up many times. The chain joins TRBV10-3 to TRBJ2-7; 11 bases fit TRBD1. Germline V gene lookup returns CDR1 ENHRY and CDR2 SYGVKD. This CDR3 is 16 amino acids long. V lost 6 bases, J lost 6 bases, and 13 bases stayed unmatched. The CDR3, as DNA: TGTGCCATCAGCGGAATAACCGGGACAGGGGGGGGCGAGCAGTACTTC. It encodes CAISGITGTGGGEQYF.

This clonotype was counted many times. V gene TRBV20-1 combines with J gene TRBJ2-5; a possible D gene is TRBD1 (6 bases). This CDR3 has 13 residues. The V and J ends lost 5 bases and 1 base respectively, with 11 bases between them. Looked up from germline, CDR1 is DFQATT and CDR2 is SNEGSKA (reference sequence). For the CDR3, the DNA is TGCAGTGCTTCCCGGACAGTCCAAGAGACCCAGTACTTC. This sequence encodes CSASRTVQETQYF.

In this sample, this clonotype turned up many times. Being one base from a much bigger clone, this may be a read error. The chain combines TRBV5-1 with TRBJ1-2; D possibly corresponds to TRBD1 (6 bases). V was shortened by 0 bases and J by 6 bases, with 6 bases between the two germline ends. There are 12 residues in the CDR3. CDR1 and CDR2 (germline): SGHRS, YFSETQ. The CDR3 DNA is TGCGCCAGCAGCTTGGCAGGGGATGGCTACACCTTC. Protein: CASSLAGDGYTF.

This clonotype was seen once. This clone may be a read error of a much larger clone one base away. V usage is TRBV12-3 or TRBV12-4 and J usage is TRBJ2-3; D is ambiguous. This CDR3 region has 13 residues. The CDR3 loop is CASRGTSTDAQYF. DNA of the CDR3: TGTGCCAGCCGTGGCACGAGCACAGATGCGCAGTATTTT.

On this clonotype: Without the conserved terminal phenylalanine or tryptophan, this CDR3 likely stems from a read error. This chain joins TRBV12-3 or TRBV12-4 and TRBJ2-3, with 8 bases that match TRBD2. The CDR3 contains 16 residues. Here the CDR3 DNA reads TGTGCCAGCAGCCTCCTGGCGGGGGGAAACACAGATGCGCAGTATTCT. Protein sequence: CASSLLAGGNTDAQYS.

This clonotype was seen repeatedly, ten times or more. V and J are TRBV7-2 and TRBJ2-4; 8 nucleotides align to TRBD2. Germline V CDR1 and CDR2: SGHTA, FQGNSA. Unmatched junction bases numbered 11, after V lost 4 bases and J lost 0 bases. This CDR3 comprises 18 residues. CDR3 sequence reads: CASSSEVIAGRAKNIQYF. CDR3 sequence (DNA): TGTGCCAGCAGCTCAGAGGTAATAGCGGGGAGAGCCAAAAACATTCAGTACTTC.

The chain joins TRBV10-3 to TRBJ2-7; 9 nucleotides line up with TRBD1. V gave up 5 bases and J gave up 2 bases; unmatched junction bases: 4. CDR1 is ENHRY, CDR2 SYGVKD, per germline. The CDR3 spans 14 residues. In nucleotides, the CDR3 is TGTGCCATCAGTCCGGGACAGGGAACCTACGAGCAGTACTTC. Translating it yields CAISPGQGTYEQYF.

This clonotype was seen many times. This rearrangement joins TRBV20-1 to TRBJ2-7, with D possibly TRBD1 on 6 matching bases. The CDR3 has 13 residues. The V end was cut by 0 bases, the J end by 5 bases, with 11 bases between. Germline lookup yields CDR1 DFQATT and CDR2 SNEGSKA (reference sequence). Here the CDR3 reads CSARDPHRDEQYF. Here the CDR3 DNA reads TGCAGTGCTAGAGATCCGCACAGGGACGAGCAGTACTTC.

This clonotype was detected ten times or more. The CDR3 DNA is TGCAGTGCTAGAGAGAGGGGAACTAGCAATCAGCCCCAGCATTTT. As protein: CSARERGTSNQPQHF. The J gene is TRBJ1-5, the V gene TRBV20-1; maybe TRBD1 (5 bases). Germline values: CDR1 DFQATT, CDR2 SNEGSKA (reference sequence). Trimming left V 0 bases short and J 0 bases short, with 9 bases between. The CDR3 runs to 15 residues.